This entry lists 31 T cell receptor beta chains sequenced from one sample in a study of CDR3 diversity in severe acne. TCRdb independently ran MiXCR on the PCR reads; one entry per CDR3 protein. The data contain some 90,000 distinct CDR3 sequences, roughly half of them seen just once; the ten biggest clones take up about a tenth. The sequencing input was blood. The receptor set was obtained from a male donor in good health, serving as a control.

A single count supports this clonotype. V is TRBV7-1 and J is TRBJ2-2, with 7 bases that match TRBD2. TRBV7-1 is classed as an ORF, of uncertain function. CDR3 length: 16 amino acids. Trimming at V came to 3 bases and at J to 7 bases, leaving 11 bases not matched to a gene. The CDR3 nucleotides read TGTGCCAGCAGCTCCACCAGAAGCGGGGTCATCGGGGAGCTGTTTTTT. It encodes CASSSTRSGVIGELFF.

There are a few counts of this clonotype. It may be a read error: a sequence one base away is much more abundant. The conserved final phenylalanine or tryptophan is absent from the CDR3, which likely points to a read error. This sequence joins TRBV7-9 and TRBJ2-7; D is ambiguous. CDR3 length: 14 amino acids. V was clipped by 1 base and J by 0 bases, with 7 bases between them. Germline-derived CDR1 and CDR2 are SEHNR and FQNEAQ (reference sequence). The CDR3 DNA follows: TGTGCCAGCAGCTTAGGGCGGAGCTCCTACGAGCAGTACTCC. Protein sequence: CASSLGRSSYEQYS.

This chain links TRBV7-9 with TRBJ2-7; 10 nucleotides agree with TRBD1. Trimming cost V 0 bases and J 6 bases; bases outside gene matches: 5. This CDR3 is 15 amino acids long. Looked up from germline, CDR1 is SEHNR and CDR2 is FQNEAQ (reference sequence). The CDR3 nucleotides read TGTGCCAGCAGCTTAGCCGGGACAGGGGTGGGCGAGCAGTACTTC. The encoded protein is CASSLAGTGVGEQYF.

As regards this clonotype: In this CDR3 the conserved last residue, phenylalanine or tryptophan, is missing, so a read error is likely. The DNA is omitted, as the CDR3 cannot be located on it reliably, and the CDR3 follows TCRdb's listing. The V and J genes are TRBV11-2 and TRBJ1-6; the table's D call TRBD1 went unverified against the DNA. From its first to its last residue, the CDR3 has 8 amino acids. Germline values: CDR1 SGHAT, CDR2 FQNNGV. CDR3 residues: CASSSPKL.

Only a few counts were recorded for this clonotype. Just one base apart from a much larger clone, this may be a read error. The rearrangement uses TRBV14 and TRBJ2-3; D is uncertain. TRBJ1-5 explains the end of the DNA better; the J call may be wrong. This CDR3 comprises 15 residues. CDR1 SGHDN and CDR2 FVKESK come from the germline V gene. CDR3 loop: CASSHQAHYLDTQHF. The CDR3 coding sequence is TGTGCCAGCAGCCACCAAGCGCATTACTTAGATACGCAGCATTTT.

This chain uses TRBV20-1 with TRBJ2-1; 10 nucleotides agree with TRBD2. The CDR3 totals 17 residues. CDR1 and CDR2 from the germline V gene are DFQATT and SNEGSKA (reference sequence). V was clipped by 4 bases and J by 8 bases; unmatched bases: 17. CDR3 sequence: CSAKNPLAGEDQDEQFF. DNA for the CDR3: TGCAGTGCTAAAAACCCCCTAGCGGGAGAGGATCAGGATGAGCAGTTCTTC.

The chain couples TRBV29-1 to TRBJ1-2; D gene ambiguous. Trimming shortened V by 6 bases and J by 4 bases, and 9 bases separated the two germline ends. The germline gives CDR1 SQVTM, CDR2 ANQGSEA. The CDR3 spans 11 residues. In DNA form, the CDR3 reads TGCAGCGTCGAGGTGGTCTATGGCTACACCTTC. As protein: CSVEVVYGYTF.

This clonotype was observed at least ten times. A much larger clone sits a single nucleotide away, making a read error possible. The chain joins TRBV13 to TRBJ2-7, with 7 bases fitting TRBD2. Germline V gene sequence: CDR1 PRHDT, CDR2 FYEKMQ (reference sequence). The junction had 5 bases not matched to a gene; V was cut back by 4 bases and J by 5 bases. CDR3 size: 13 residues. Here the CDR3 reads CASSSTGGNEQYF. CDR3 bases: TGTGCCAGCAGCTCGACGGGAGGCAACGAGCAGTACTTC.

The V and J genes are TRBV27 and TRBJ2-4, with no clear D. The CDR3 sequence is 13 residues long. The V end lost 4 bases, the J end lost 15 bases, and 19 bases lay between the germline ends. Germline CDR1 MNHEY, CDR2 SMNVEV (reference sequence). DNA of the CDR3: TGTGCCAGCAGTTCCGTAGCCAAAAACACTCGGTACTTC. This sequence encodes CASSSVAKNTRYF.

A single count supports this clonotype. J is TRBJ1-5 and V is TRBV25-1, with a tentative D call TRBD1 (6 bases). The CDR3 is 15 residues long. Germline-derived CDR1 and CDR2 are MGHDK and SYGVNS. V was pared by 1 base and J by 8 bases, with 15 bases between. In nucleotides, the CDR3 is TGTGCCAGCAGTGAATTGGCAGGGGACATCAAGCCCCAGCATTTT. This gives the protein CASSELAGDIKPQHF.

The V gene is TRBV29-1, the J gene TRBJ2-5, with 13 positions matching TRBD2. Per the germline V gene, CDR1 is SQVTM and CDR2 is ANQGSEA. This CDR3 spans 15 amino acids. Trimming at V came to 7 bases and at J to 1 base, leaving 6 bases not matched to a gene. CDR3 residues: CSAWGTSGTQETQYF. The CDR3 nucleotides are TGCAGCGCTTGGGGGACTAGCGGGACCCAAGAGACCCAGTACTTC.

The V and J genes are TRBV20-1 and TRBJ1-2; D might be TRBD1 (5 bases). CDR1 is DFQATT and CDR2 is SNEGSKA in the germline V gene (reference sequence). Trimming stripped 1 base from V and 7 bases from J, with 19 bases between. The CDR3 length is 15 residues. The CDR3 DNA is TGCAGTGCTAGAGTCCACGGGGAGGGACGCTCTGGCTACACCTTC. This codes for CSARVHGEGRSGYTF.

Comment on this clonotype: The CDR3 does not end in the conserved phenylalanine or tryptophan, so this is likely a read error. CDR3 protein: CASSLIRTGRVDSPLHS. As DNA, the CDR3 is TGTGCCAGCAGCTTGATCAGGACAGGGCGGGTAGATTCACCCCTCCACTCC. The V call is TRBV7-9, the J call TRBJ1-6; 8 nucleotides match TRBD1. Per the germline V gene, CDR1 is SEHNR and CDR2 is FQNEAQ (reference sequence). The CDR3 is 17 residues long. The J segment lost 8 bases and the V segment lost 3 bases, leaving 12 bases of the junction unmatched.

This clonotype was detected many times. The chain recombines TRBV28 with TRBJ2-5; possible D gene TRBD1, 7 bases. This CDR3 is built from 13 residues. Germline values: CDR1 MDHEN, CDR2 SYDVKM. Trimming left V 6 bases short and J 5 bases short, with 13 bases between. This chain's CDR3 is CASSTQGTETQYF. In DNA form, the CDR3 reads TGTGCCAGCAGCACACAGGGGACTGAGACCCAGTACTTC.

The chain is built from TRBV11-2 and TRBJ1-5, with a weak D call TRBD1 (5 bases). Germline CDR1 is SGHAT and CDR2 is FQNNGV. Trimming shortened V by 5 bases and J by 9 bases, and 14 bases separated the two germline ends. The CDR3 runs 13 residues. CDR3 amino acids: CASSPRWDRPQHF. CDR3 nucleotides: TGTGCCAGCAGCCCAAGGTGGGACCGGCCCCAGCATTTT.

This clonotype is labeled as medium-sized. This chain uses TRBV20-1 with TRBJ1-1; 8 bases line up with TRBD1. V dropped 0 bases and J dropped 4; count of bases not matched to a gene: 7. The CDR3 is 15 residues long. Germline CDR1 and CDR2: DFQATT and SNEGSKA (reference sequence). CDR3 protein: CSARDLTGASTEAFF. The CDR3 DNA sequence: TGCAGTGCTAGAGACCTGACAGGGGCGAGCACTGAAGCTTTCTTT.

The CDR3 DNA reads as TGCGCCAGCACCGGGGACAGGGGAGGAACTGAAGCTTTCTTT. It translates to CASTGDRGGTEAFF. This sequence joins TRBV10-2 and TRBJ1-1, with TRBD1 matching over 10 bases. Looked up from germline, CDR1 is WSHSY and CDR2 is SAAADI. CDR3 length: 14 amino acids. V was clipped by 7 bases and J by 5 bases; unmatched bases: 7.

This clonotype rates as medium-sized. The chain uses TRBV24-1 and TRBJ2-1, with D perhaps assigned TRBD1 or TRBD2 (5 bases each). The V gene's germline CDR1 is KGHDR and CDR2 SFDVKD. V lost 5 bases and J lost 3, with 10 bases in between. The CDR3 loop spans 14 amino acids. The CDR3 coding sequence is TGTGCCACCAGTGTGGGGGAATTCTACAATGAGCAGTTCTTC. It codes for CATSVGEFYNEQFF.

This chain joins TRBV5-6 and TRBJ1-5; no firm D call. CDR1 and CDR2 (germline): SGHDT, YYEEEE. The CDR3 is 13 residues long. The ends were cut back, 2 bases at V and 14 bases at J, with 17 bases in the middle. Here the CDR3 reads CASSFGGSTYEHF. In nucleotides, the CDR3 is TGTGCCAGCAGCTTTGGCGGGAGCACCTACGAGCATTTT.

The chain combines TRBV6-1 with TRBJ2-6, with no clear D. V gave up 5 bases and J gave up 2 bases, with 7 bases separating them. Per the germline V gene, CDR1 is MNHNS and CDR2 is SASEGT. This CDR3 contains 14 residues. Here the CDR3 reads CASSFEAGANVLTF. The CDR3 nucleotides read TGTGCCAGCAGTTTTGAAGCTGGGGCCAACGTCCTGACTTTC.

The V and J genes are TRBV7-9 and TRBJ2-7, with 9 bases lining up with TRBD1. Trimming removed 2 bases from V and 5 bases from J; junction bases left unmatched: 4. The CDR3 sequence is 14 residues long. Germline CDR1 SEHNR, CDR2 FQNEAQ (reference sequence). The CDR3 is CASSLTGGKNEQYF. DNA for the CDR3: TGTGCCAGCAGCTTAACAGGGGGCAAAAACGAGCAGTACTTC.

CDR3 nucleotide sequence: TGCAGTGCCACGACAGGGACCGACTACACCTTC. It codes for CSATTGTDYTF. The chain combines TRBV20-1 with TRBJ1-2; 7 nucleotides line up with TRBD1. V dropped 6 bases and J dropped 10; count of bases not matched to a gene: 8. CDR3 length equals 11 residues. The germline V gene has CDR1 DFQATT and CDR2 SNEGSKA (reference sequence).

V gene TRBV20-1 combines with J gene TRBJ1-6, with TRBD1 as a possible D gene (6 bases). Germline CDR1 is DFQATT and CDR2 is SNEGSKA (reference sequence). The CDR3 is 13 amino acids. Trimming took 3 bases from V and 8 from J, leaving 11 bases between them. The chain's CDR3 is CSASSGEDSPLHF. CDR3 in DNA: TGCAGTGCTAGCTCAGGGGAGGATTCACCCCTCCACTTT.

J is TRBJ1-2 and V is TRBV6-1; TRBD1 matches 11 bases. The germline V gene has CDR1 MNHNS and CDR2 SASEGT. After removal of 5 bases from V and 8 bases from J, the junction contained 7 bases not matched to a gene. This CDR3 spans 14 amino acids. Here the CDR3 DNA reads TGTGCCAGCAGTCATCGGGACAGGGGGGCAGGCTACACCTTC. Translating it yields CASSHRDRGAGYTF.

This clonotype was detected many times. V and J are TRBV29-1 and TRBJ1-1, with a tentative D call TRBD1 (5 bases). Trimming took 4 bases from V and 5 from J, leaving 14 bases between them. The CDR3 is made up of 13 amino acids. The germline V gene has CDR1 SQVTM and CDR2 ANQGSEA. This CDR3 is CSVGSGERTEAFF. The CDR3, as DNA: TGCAGCGTTGGGTCGGGGGAGAGGACTGAAGCTTTCTTT.

This clonotype was counted ten times or more. The chain couples TRBV12-3 or TRBV12-4 to TRBJ1-2; D unresolved. V dropped 3 bases and J dropped 1 base, with 3 bases sitting between them. The CDR3 extends over 12 amino acids. CDR3 protein: CASSFGNYGYTF. CDR3 sequence (DNA): TGTGCCAGCAGTTTTGGTAACTATGGCTACACCTTC.

A few counts support this clonotype. The CDR3 spells CASRHTTGTGGGSNQPQHF. The DNA for the CDR3 is TGTGCCAGCAGGCACACCACCGGGACAGGGGGCGGAAGCAATCAGCCCCAGCATTTT. This sequence joins TRBV6-5 and TRBJ1-5, with 12 bases that match TRBD1. The CDR3 has 19 amino acids. Trimming removed 6 bases from V and 1 base from J; junction bases left unmatched: 13. Germline lookup yields CDR1 MNHEY and CDR2 SVGAGI.

The chain uses TRBV24-1 and TRBJ1-1; tentatively, D is TRBD1 (6 bases). The length of the CDR3 is 15 residues. Germline assignment: CDR1 KGHDR and CDR2 SFDVKD. Trimming removed 7 bases at V and 5 bases at J, with 19 bases between. The CDR3 region has the DNA TGTGCCACCAGGAGCGCCGCGGGGCAGGGGACTGAAGCTTTCTTT. This sequence encodes CATRSAAGQGTEAFF.

This chain joins TRBV6-1 and TRBJ1-1, with 9 bases matching TRBD1. Per germline, CDR1 MNHNS and CDR2 SASEGT. V trimming: 7 bases; J trimming: 11 bases; junction bases outside the gene matches: 11. The CDR3 spans 13 residues. The chain's CDR3 is CASMTGTGLGAFF. In DNA form, the CDR3 reads TGTGCCAGCATGACTGGGACAGGGTTGGGGGCTTTCTTT.

The V call is TRBV6-5, the J call TRBJ1-5; D is perhaps TRBD1 (5 bases). Trimming took off 2 bases at V and 2 bases at J, with 10 bases between the two ends. The CDR3 totals 15 residues. CDR1 is MNHEY, CDR2 SVGAGI, per germline. The CDR3, as DNA: TGTGCCAGCAGTTACGCTGGGACGGGCAATCAGCCCCAGCATTTT. It is translated as CASSYAGTGNQPQHF.

The genes are TRBV29-1 and TRBJ2-7; D is perhaps TRBD2 (6 bases). The germline gives CDR1 SQVTM, CDR2 ANQGSEA. V was clipped by 6 bases and J by 3 bases, with 18 bases between them. The CDR3 contains 14 residues. This CDR3 reads CSVNLARSFYEQYF. In DNA form, the CDR3 reads TGCAGCGTGAATCTAGCGCGCAGCTTCTACGAGCAGTACTTC.